This entry features one T cell receptor beta chain sequence. This sample is part of a study of blood T cell repertoires in COVID-19. Background on the study: Donors in the United States, Italy and Spain gave samples during acute or convalescent COVID-19. From T cells, B-cell-depleted T cells, or PBMCs came the material, which was cDNA or gDNA.

The length of the CDR3 is 14 residues. V lost 6 bases and J lost 3; bases outside the gene matches: 7. CDR1 and CDR2 (germline): MDHEN, SYDVKM. Original processing notes: The authors estimated nucleated cell counts from reference gene primer amplification. Using immunoSEQ multiplex PCR, the repertoire was profiled, and TCRdb retains in-frame clones only, with some absent. Clonal size and the V and J genes are those of that table, whereas D and trimming came from the DNA. There are approximately 88,000 clones in the sample; 65% to 85% occur only once, and roughly 6% lies in the top ten. A Seattle source enrolled patients during active infection and followed them longitudinally.

V is TRBV28 and J is TRBJ2-5, with 7 bases aligning to TRBD2. Material: peripheral blood. The receptor's source is a man aged 70-80 years with COVID-19, enrolled during active disease. In DNA, the CDR3 is TGTGCCAGCAGCTCTGCTGGGAGGGAAGAGACCCAGTACTTC. Protein sequence: CASSSAGREETQYF. The variable domain in full, with the rest retrieved from reference TRBV28 and TRBJ2-5, is DVKVTQSSRYLVKRTGEKVFLECVQDMDHENMFWYRQDPGLGLRLIYFSYDVKMKEKGDIPEGYSVSREKKERFSLILESASTNQTSMYLCASSSAGREETQYFGPGTRLLVL.